This T cell receptor beta chain was recovered during a study of T cells in Graves' hyperthyroidism and ophthalmopathy. The TCR beta CDR3 regions underwent amplification using RNA transcripts as the source. TCR CDR3 regions were first amplified by RT-PCR with HTBI primers. TCRdb passed the multiplex PCR reads through MiXCR, listing each CDR3 protein once. The repertoire holds hundreds of thousands of distinct CDR3 sequences, with 11% to 15% as singletons. The sample holds many counts of this clonotype. Between the trimmed V and J ends, which lost 4 bases and 7 bases, there was a span of 17 bases. Germline values: CDR1 DFQATT, CDR2 SNEGSKA (reference sequence). CDR3 length: 15 amino acids.

The sequencing sample was made of blood. This sequence joins TRBV20-1 and TRBJ1-6; D not resolved. This sequence was found in a woman between 18 and 29 years old with Graves' hyperthyroidism. CDR3: CSAIPEALGNSPLHF. In DNA form, the CDR3 reads TGCAGTGCTATCCCTGAGGCCCTAGGGAATTCACCCCTCCACTTT.